The 9 T cell receptor beta chains given below trace back to one sample, sequenced in a study of T cells in Graves' hyperthyroidism and ophthalmopathy. There were TCR beta CDR3 regions amplified from RNA transcripts. The TCR CDR3 first-round RT-PCR relied on the HTBI primer set. TCRdb re-called the multiplex PCR reads through MiXCR, storing one row per CDR3 protein. In the table there are more than 300,000 distinct CDR3 sequences, roughly 15% of which are singletons. Sequencing was performed on blood. The receptors shown here come from a woman in her twenties or thirties with Graves' hyperthyroidism that later progressed to Graves' ophthalmopathy.

V is TRBV27 and J is TRBJ2-2; D ambiguous. Trimming left V 6 bases short and J 4 bases short, with 6 bases between. The CDR3 contains 12 residues. The germline CDR1 and CDR2 sequences are MNHEY and SMNVEV (reference sequence). CDR3 bases: TGTGCCAGCAGAGGGCCCACCGGGGAGCTGTTTTTT. Translating gives CASRGPTGELFF.

The J gene is TRBJ1-2, the V gene TRBV4-2; perhaps TRBD1 as D (5 bases). In germline, CDR1 is LGHNA, CDR2 YNFKEQ. The CDR3 contains 17 residues. The V gene lost 1 base and the J gene lost 1 base, with 16 bases spanning the gap. The CDR3 is CASSQGGMGEINYGYTF. Written as DNA, the CDR3 is TGTGCCAGCAGCCAAGGGGGGATGGGGGAAATTAACTATGGCTACACCTTC.

This clonotype was observed a single time. The V call is TRBV15, the J call TRBJ2-7, with a weak D call TRBD2 (6 bases). V was clipped by 2 bases and J by 6 bases, with 14 bases between them. The germline V gene encodes CDR1 LNHNV and CDR2 YYDKDF (reference sequence). The CDR3 loop spans 14 amino acids. In DNA form, the CDR3 reads TGTGCCACCAGCAGACCGGGACTTGAGGTCGAGCAGTACTTC. Encoded protein: CATSRPGLEVEQYF.

Ten or more counts support this clonotype. The chain joins TRBV4-1 to TRBJ1-4, with D possibly being TRBD1 (5 bases). Germline lookup yields CDR1 MGHRA and CDR2 YSYEKL. The V end lost 0 bases, the J end lost 10 bases, and 24 bases lay between the germline ends. This CDR3 is 18 amino acids long. The DNA for the CDR3 is TGCGCCAGCAGCCAAGAAAAGGGACGGACGGGGGATAAAGGAAAACTGTTTTTT. It is translated as CASSQEKGRTGDKGKLFF.

This clonotype was detected a few times. V gene TRBV19 combines with J gene TRBJ2-1; 9 bases agree with TRBD2. V dropped 3 bases and J dropped 3; count of bases not matched to a gene: 6. CDR3 length equals 16 residues. Germline V CDR1 and CDR2: LNHDA, SQIVND (reference sequence). This CDR3 is CASSIEASGVYNEQFF. The CDR3 DNA reads TGTGCCAGTAGTATTGAGGCTAGCGGGGTCTACAATGAGCAGTTCTTC.

This clonotype was found many times. This chain joins TRBV20-1 and TRBJ2-1; the D is unclear. The CDR3 totals 11 residues. Germline CDR1 is DFQATT and CDR2 is SNEGSKA (reference sequence). V was shortened by 1 base and J by 8 bases, with 6 bases between the two germline ends. CDR3: CSARVVDEQFF. The CDR3 DNA follows: TGCAGTGCTAGAGTTGTGGATGAGCAGTTCTTC.

In its sample, this clonotype was seen many times. The V gene is TRBV20-1, the J gene TRBJ2-1; 11 nucleotides match TRBD2. V trimming: 3 bases; J trimming: 7 bases; junction bases outside the gene matches: 11. The CDR3 consists of 16 residues. The V gene's germline CDR1 is DFQATT and CDR2 SNEGSKA (reference sequence). CDR3 amino acids: CSASLPLAGGYNEQFF. As DNA, the CDR3 is TGCAGTGCTAGTCTCCCCCTAGCGGGGGGATATAATGAGCAGTTCTTC.

In this sample, this clonotype turned up many times. The J gene is TRBJ2-3, the V gene TRBV5-1; tentative D call: TRBD2 (5 bases). Germline V gives CDR1 SGHRS, CDR2 YFSETQ. The V and J ends lost 4 bases and 0 bases respectively, with 15 bases between them. This CDR3 region has 16 residues. Here the CDR3 reads CASSQPAGVSTDTQYF. The CDR3 coding sequence is TGCGCCAGCAGCCAACCAGCCGGGGTTAGCACAGATACGCAGTATTTT.

The V gene is TRBV3-1, the J gene TRBJ1-1; 7 bases are shared with TRBD1. Germline CDR1 LGHDT, CDR2 YNNKEL (reference sequence). The CDR3 runs 16 residues. Trimming removed 3 bases from V and 1 base from J; junction bases left unmatched: 8. The CDR3 region is CASSQKGGPSNTEAFF. The CDR3 DNA reads as TGTGCCAGCAGCCAGAAAGGGGGCCCGTCGAACACTGAAGCTTTCTTT.